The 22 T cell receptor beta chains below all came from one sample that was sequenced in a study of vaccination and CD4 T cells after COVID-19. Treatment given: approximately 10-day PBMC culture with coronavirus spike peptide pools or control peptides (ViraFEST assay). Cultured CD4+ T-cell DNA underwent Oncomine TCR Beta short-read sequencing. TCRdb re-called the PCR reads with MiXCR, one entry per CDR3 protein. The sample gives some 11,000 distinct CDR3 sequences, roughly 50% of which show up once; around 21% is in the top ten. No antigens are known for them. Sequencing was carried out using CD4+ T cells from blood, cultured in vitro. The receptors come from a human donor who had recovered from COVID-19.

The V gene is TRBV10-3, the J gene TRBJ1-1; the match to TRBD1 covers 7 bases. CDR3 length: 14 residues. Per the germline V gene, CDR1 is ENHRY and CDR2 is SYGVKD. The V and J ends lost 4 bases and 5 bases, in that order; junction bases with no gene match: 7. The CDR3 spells CAISADREGTEAFF. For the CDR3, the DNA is TGTGCCATCAGTGCTGACAGGGAGGGGACTGAAGCTTTCTTT.

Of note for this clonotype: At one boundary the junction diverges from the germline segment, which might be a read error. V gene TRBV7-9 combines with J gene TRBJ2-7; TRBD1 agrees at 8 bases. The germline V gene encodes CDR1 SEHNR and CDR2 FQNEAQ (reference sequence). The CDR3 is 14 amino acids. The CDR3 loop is CASSAIGQGAEEYF. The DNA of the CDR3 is TGTGCCAGCAGCGCGATAGGACAGGGAGCCGAGGAGTACTTC.

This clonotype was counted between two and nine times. CDR3: CATLSGSSYNSPLHF. In DNA, the CDR3 is TGTGCCACCCTGTCAGGGAGCTCCTATAATTCACCCCTCCACTTT. The chain combines TRBV15 with TRBJ1-6, with D possibly matching TRBD1 (5 bases). V was shortened by 8 bases and J by 0 bases, with 11 bases between the two germline ends. CDR1 is LNHNV and CDR2 is YYDKDF in the germline V gene (reference sequence). The CDR3 sequence is 15 residues long.

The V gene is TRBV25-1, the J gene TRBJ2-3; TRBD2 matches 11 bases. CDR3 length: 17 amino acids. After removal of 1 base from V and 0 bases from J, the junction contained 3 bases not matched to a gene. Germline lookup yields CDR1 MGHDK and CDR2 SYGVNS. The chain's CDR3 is CASSESGLAGSTDTQYF. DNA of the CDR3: TGTGCCAGCAGTGAATCCGGACTAGCGGGTAGCACAGATACGCAGTATTTT.

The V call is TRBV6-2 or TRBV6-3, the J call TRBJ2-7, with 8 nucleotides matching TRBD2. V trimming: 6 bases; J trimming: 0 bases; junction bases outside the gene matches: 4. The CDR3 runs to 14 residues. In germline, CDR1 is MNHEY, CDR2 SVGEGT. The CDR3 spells CASRSGGSSYEQYF. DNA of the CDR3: TGTGCCAGCAGGAGCGGGGGTAGCTCCTACGAGCAGTACTTC.

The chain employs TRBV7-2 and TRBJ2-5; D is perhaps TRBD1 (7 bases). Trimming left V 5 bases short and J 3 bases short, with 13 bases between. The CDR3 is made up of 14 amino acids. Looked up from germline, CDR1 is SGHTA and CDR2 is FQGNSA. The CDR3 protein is CASSQGGGKETQYF. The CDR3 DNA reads TGTGCCAGCAGCCAAGGGGGCGGGAAAGAGACCCAGTACTTC.

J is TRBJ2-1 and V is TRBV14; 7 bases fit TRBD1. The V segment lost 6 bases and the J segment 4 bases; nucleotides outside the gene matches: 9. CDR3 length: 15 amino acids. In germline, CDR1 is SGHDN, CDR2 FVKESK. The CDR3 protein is CASRRTGRTYNEQFF. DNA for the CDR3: TGTGCCAGCAGGCGGACAGGTCGGACTTACAATGAGCAGTTCTTC.

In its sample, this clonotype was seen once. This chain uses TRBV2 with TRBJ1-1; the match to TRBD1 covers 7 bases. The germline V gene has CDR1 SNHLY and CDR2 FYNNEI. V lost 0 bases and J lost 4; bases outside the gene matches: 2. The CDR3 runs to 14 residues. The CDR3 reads CASSEATGSTEAFF. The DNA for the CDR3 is TGTGCCAGCAGTGAAGCGACAGGGAGCACTGAAGCTTTCTTT.

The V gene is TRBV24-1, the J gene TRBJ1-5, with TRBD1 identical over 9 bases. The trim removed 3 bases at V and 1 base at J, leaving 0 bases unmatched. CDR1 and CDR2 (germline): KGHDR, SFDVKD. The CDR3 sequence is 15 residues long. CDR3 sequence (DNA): TGTGCCACCAGTGATGGACAGGGGAGCAATCAGCCCCAGCATTTT. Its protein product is CATSDGQGSNQPQHF.

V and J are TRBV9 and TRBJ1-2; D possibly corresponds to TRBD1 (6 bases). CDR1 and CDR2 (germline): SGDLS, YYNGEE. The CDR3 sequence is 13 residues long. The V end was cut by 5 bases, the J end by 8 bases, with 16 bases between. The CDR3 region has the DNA TGTGCCAGCAGTCTTAGGGGGGCAGTGGGCTACACCTTC. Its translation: CASSLRGAVGYTF.

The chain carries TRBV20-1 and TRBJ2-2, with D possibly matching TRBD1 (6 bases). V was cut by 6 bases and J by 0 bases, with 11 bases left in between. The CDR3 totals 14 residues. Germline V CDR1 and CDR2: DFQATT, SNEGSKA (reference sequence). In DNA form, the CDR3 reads TGCAGTGCGTGGGCAGGGGCGAACACCGGGGAGCTGTTTTTT. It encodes CSAWAGANTGELFF.

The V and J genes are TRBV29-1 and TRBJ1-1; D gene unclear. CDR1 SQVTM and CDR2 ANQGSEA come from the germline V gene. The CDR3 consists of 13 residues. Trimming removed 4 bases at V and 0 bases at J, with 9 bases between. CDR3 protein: CSVVKVLNTEAFF. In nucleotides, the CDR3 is TGCAGCGTTGTTAAGGTCCTGAACACTGAAGCTTTCTTT.

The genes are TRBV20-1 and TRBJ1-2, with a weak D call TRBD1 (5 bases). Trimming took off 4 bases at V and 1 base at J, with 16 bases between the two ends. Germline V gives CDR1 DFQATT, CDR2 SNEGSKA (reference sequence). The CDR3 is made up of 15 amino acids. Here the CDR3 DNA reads TGCAGTGCTACCAGCCTTGGACAAGTTAACTATGGCTACACCTTC. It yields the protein CSATSLGQVNYGYTF.

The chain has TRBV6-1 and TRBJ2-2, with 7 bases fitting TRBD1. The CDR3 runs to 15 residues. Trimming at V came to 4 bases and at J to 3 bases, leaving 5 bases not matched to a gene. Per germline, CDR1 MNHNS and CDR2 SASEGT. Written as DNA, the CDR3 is TGTGCCAGCAGTGCCCAAACAGGGGACACCGGGGAGCTGTTTTTT. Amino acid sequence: CASSAQTGDTGELFF.

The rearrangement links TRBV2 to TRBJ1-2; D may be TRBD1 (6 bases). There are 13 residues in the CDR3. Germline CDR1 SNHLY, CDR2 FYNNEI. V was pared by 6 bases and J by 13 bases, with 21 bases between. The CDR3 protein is CASRRSPQGNCTF. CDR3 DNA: TGTGCCAGCAGGCGATCACCCCAGGGGAACTGCACCTTC. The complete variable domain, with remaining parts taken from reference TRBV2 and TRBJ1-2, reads EPEVTQTPSHQVTQMGQEVILRCVPISNHLYFYWYRQILGQKVEFLVSFYNNEISEKSEIFDDQFSVERPDGSNFTLKIRSTKLEDSAMYFCASRRSPQGNCTFGSGTRLTVV.

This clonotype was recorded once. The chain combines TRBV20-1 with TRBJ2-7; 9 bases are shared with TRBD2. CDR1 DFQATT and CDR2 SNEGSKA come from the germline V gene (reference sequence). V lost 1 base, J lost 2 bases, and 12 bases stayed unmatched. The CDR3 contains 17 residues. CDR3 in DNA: TGCAGTGCTAGAGGACGACCGGGGGCTAGCGGGACCTACGAGCAGTACTTC. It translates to CSARGRPGASGTYEQYF.

Here the CDR3 DNA reads TGCAGTGCCGGGTTAGTGCCGGGGCGGGAGCAGTTCTTC. Its translation is CSAGLVPGREQFF. V usage is TRBV20-1 and J usage is TRBJ2-1; either TRBD1 or TRBD2 may fit D (5 bases each). The CDR3 has 13 amino acids. Germline CDR1 DFQATT, CDR2 SNEGSKA (reference sequence). Trimming took 6 bases from V and 10 from J, leaving 19 bases between them.

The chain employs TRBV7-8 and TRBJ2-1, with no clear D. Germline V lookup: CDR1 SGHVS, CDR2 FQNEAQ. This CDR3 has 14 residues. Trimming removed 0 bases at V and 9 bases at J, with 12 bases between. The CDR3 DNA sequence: TGTGCCAGCAGCTTAGCATCGTCCGGAGCTGAGCAGTTCTTC. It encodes CASSLASSGAEQFF. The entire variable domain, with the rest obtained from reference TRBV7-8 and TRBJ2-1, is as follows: GAGVSQSPRYKVAKRGQDVALRCDPISGHVSLFWYQQALGQGPEFLTYFQNEAQLDKSGLPSDRFFAERPEGSVSTLKIQRTQQEDSAVYLCASSLASSGAEQFFGPGTRLTVL.

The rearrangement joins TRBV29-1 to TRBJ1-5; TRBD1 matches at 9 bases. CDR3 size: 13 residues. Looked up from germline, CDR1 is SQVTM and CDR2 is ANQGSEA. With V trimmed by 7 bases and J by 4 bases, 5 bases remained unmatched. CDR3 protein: CSGGQGLNQPQHF. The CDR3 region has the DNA TGCAGCGGGGGACAGGGTTTGAATCAGCCCCAGCATTTT.

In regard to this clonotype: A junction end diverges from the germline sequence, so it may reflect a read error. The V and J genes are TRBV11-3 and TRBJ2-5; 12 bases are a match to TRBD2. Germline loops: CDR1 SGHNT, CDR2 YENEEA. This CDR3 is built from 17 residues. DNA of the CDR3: TGTGCCAGGAGCTTAGTCTTCACTAGCGGGGGGCAAGAGACCCAGTACTTC. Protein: CARSLVFTSGGQETQYF. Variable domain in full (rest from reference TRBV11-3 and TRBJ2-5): EAGVVQSPRYKIIEKKQPVAFWCNPISGHNTLYWYLQNLGQGPELLIRYENEEAVDDSQLPKDRFSAERLKGVDSTLKIQPAELGDSAVYLCARSLVFTSGGQETQYFGPGTRLLVL.

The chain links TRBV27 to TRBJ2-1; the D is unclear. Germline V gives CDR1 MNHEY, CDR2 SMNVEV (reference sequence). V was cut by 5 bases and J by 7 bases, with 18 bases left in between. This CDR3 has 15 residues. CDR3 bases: TGTGCCAGCAGTACTATGTTTCGACGCAGAAATGAGCAGTTCTTC. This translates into CASSTMFRRRNEQFF.

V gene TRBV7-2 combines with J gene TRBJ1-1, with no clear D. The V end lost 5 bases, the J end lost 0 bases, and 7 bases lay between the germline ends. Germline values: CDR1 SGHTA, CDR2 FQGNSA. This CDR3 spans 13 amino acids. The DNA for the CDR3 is TGTGCCAGCAGCGTGAGTCTGAACACTGAAGCTTTCTTT. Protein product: CASSVSLNTEAFF.